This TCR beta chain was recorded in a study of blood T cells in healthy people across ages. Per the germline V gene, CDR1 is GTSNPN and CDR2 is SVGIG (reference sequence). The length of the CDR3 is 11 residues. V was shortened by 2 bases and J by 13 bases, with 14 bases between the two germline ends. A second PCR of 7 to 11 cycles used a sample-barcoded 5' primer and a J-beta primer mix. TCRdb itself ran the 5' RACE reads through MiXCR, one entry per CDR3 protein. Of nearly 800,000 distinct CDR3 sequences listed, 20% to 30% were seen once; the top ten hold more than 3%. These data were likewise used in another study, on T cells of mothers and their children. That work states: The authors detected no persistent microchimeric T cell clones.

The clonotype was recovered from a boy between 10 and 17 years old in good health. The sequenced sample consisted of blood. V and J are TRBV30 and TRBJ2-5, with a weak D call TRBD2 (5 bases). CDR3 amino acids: CAWSLLAEWYF. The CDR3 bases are TGTGCCTGGAGTCTCCTAGCCGAGTGGTACTTC.